These 26 T cell receptor beta chains were all obtained from the same sample, sequenced in a study of blood T cell repertoires in COVID-19. Some clones are missing from TCRdb's copy, which holds only in-frame ones; the method was immunoSEQ multiplex PCR. The table shows 250,000 or so clones, with about 89% occurring only once. The material sequenced was PBMCs or T cells enriched from blood (not recorded which). Source of these receptors: a human donor in a cohort exposed to, infected with or recovered from COVID-19 (not recorded which). The donor label of this sample is uncertain.

The count of this clone is one. J is TRBJ2-5 and V is TRBV4-2; 11 nucleotides match TRBD2. Germline CDR1 is LGHNA and CDR2 is YNFKEQ. Unmatched junction bases numbered 8, after V lost 0 bases and J lost 2 bases. The CDR3 is 18 residues long. As DNA, the CDR3 is TGTGCCAGCAGCCAAGATCATAGCGGGGGGGCTCGACAAGAGACCCAGTACTTC. Its translation is CASSQDHSGGARQETQYF.

This clone was detected only once. The chain has TRBV3-1 (or the pseudogene TRBV3-2) and TRBJ1-4, with TRBD1 identical over 9 bases. Germline CDR1 LGHDT, CDR2 YNNKEL (reference sequence). J was trimmed by 6 bases and V by 0 bases; bases with no gene match: 2. The CDR3 sequence is 15 residues long. The CDR3 nucleotides read TGTGCCAGCAGCCAAGAAAGGGACAGGGATGAAAAACTGTTTTTT. Translating it yields CASSQERDRDEKLFF.

The chain is built from TRBV5-1 and TRBJ2-7, with a tentative D call TRBD1 (6 bases). Between the trimmed V and J ends, which lost 4 bases and 4 bases, there was a span of 9 bases. The CDR3 has 12 amino acids. CDR1 and CDR2 from the germline V gene are SGHRS and YFSETQ. CDR3 DNA sequence: TGCGCCAGCAGCACCGACAGGTACGAGCAGTACTTC. As protein: CASSTDRYEQYF. Full variable domain (outside the CDR3, taken from reference TRBV5-1 and TRBJ2-7): KAGVTQTPRYLIKTRGQQVTLSCSPISGHRSVSWYQQTPGQGLQFLFEYFSETQRNKGNFPGRFSGRQFSNSRSEMNVSTLELGDSALYLCASSTDRYEQYFGPGTRLTVT.

The chain has TRBV10-3 and TRBJ1-2; 7 nucleotides align to TRBD1. Losses at the gene ends were 6 bases for V and 3 bases for J; bases not matched to a gene: 1. The CDR3 is made up of 12 amino acids. Germline-derived CDR1 and CDR2 are ENHRY and SYGVKD. CDR3 nucleotide sequence: TGTGCCATCAGCGGGACAGACTATGGCTACACCTTC. Its protein product is CAISGTDYGYTF.

V usage is TRBV7-8 and J usage is TRBJ2-1; D is possibly TRBD2 (5 bases). This CDR3 has 13 residues. CDR1 SGHVS and CDR2 FQNEAQ come from the germline V gene. Trimming cost V 2 bases and J 6 bases, with 8 bases left between them. CDR3 loop: CASSLSSFNEQFF. CDR3 DNA sequence: TGTGCCAGCAGCTTATCTAGCTTCAATGAGCAGTTCTTC.

This rearrangement joins TRBV7-2 to TRBJ2-3; TRBD2 is a possible D gene (5 bases). CDR3 length: 14 residues. CDR1 SGHTA and CDR2 FQGNSA come from the germline V gene. Trimming removed 1 base from V and 1 base from J, with 6 bases in between. This chain's CDR3 is CASSLDGGTDTQYF. The CDR3 DNA sequence: TGTGCCAGCAGCTTAGACGGGGGCACAGATACGCAGTATTTT.

The rearrangement joins TRBV9 to TRBJ1-2; D not resolved. The CDR3 length is 14 residues. Trimming cost V 2 bases and J 5 bases, with 13 bases left between them. Germline CDR1 SGDLS, CDR2 YYNGEE. The CDR3 DNA follows: TGTGCCAGCAGCGTGCGGGGTCTCGCTTATGGCTACACCTTC. It codes for CASSVRGLAYGYTF.

This CDR3 reads CAWAPDRTNSPLHF. CDR3 nucleotide sequence: TGTGCCTGGGCGCCGGACAGGACAAATTCACCCCTCCACTTT. The J gene is TRBJ1-6, the V gene TRBV30; TRBD1 matches at 7 bases. Germline trimming cut 5 bases from V and 7 bases from J; bases unmatched to any gene: 8. This CDR3 comprises 14 residues. Germline V CDR1 and CDR2: GTSNPN, SVGIG (reference sequence).

The chain combines TRBV18 with TRBJ2-1, with TRBD1 as a possible D gene (5 bases). Germline CDR1 and CDR2: KGHSH and LQKENI. With 3 bases removed from V and 3 bases from J, the gap between germline ends came to 12 bases. The CDR3 is 15 residues long. The CDR3, as DNA: TGTGCCAGCTCACCCCAGGGTAGGGGCTACAATGAGCAGTTCTTC. Protein sequence: CASSPQGRGYNEQFF.

This rearrangement joins TRBV18 to TRBJ1-4, with 8 bases matching TRBD1. J was trimmed by 8 bases and V by 3 bases; bases with no gene match: 11. There are 16 residues in the CDR3. The germline V gene has CDR1 KGHSH and CDR2 LQKENI. Here the CDR3 DNA reads TGTGCCAGCTCACCCCGATCCCCAGGGGGCAGGGAAAAACTGTTTTTT. This sequence encodes CASSPRSPGGREKLFF.

The chain combines TRBV11-3 with TRBJ2-3; no firm D call. CDR1 SGHNT and CDR2 YENEEA come from the germline V gene. The CDR3 consists of 13 residues. V was shortened by 3 bases and J by 3 bases, with 7 bases between the two germline ends. The CDR3 coding sequence is TGTGCCAGCAGCTTGAGAGGAACAGATACGCAGTATTTT. This encodes CASSLRGTDTQYF.

The rearrangement links TRBV5-5 to TRBJ1-1; a possible D gene is TRBD1 (5 bases). The CDR3 length is 14 residues. V lost 3 bases, J lost 4 bases, and 13 bases lay in between. From germline, CDR1 is SGHKS and CDR2 YYEKEE (reference sequence). The CDR3 is CASSSGNRLTEAFF. The CDR3, as DNA: TGTGCCAGCAGCTCAGGGAATAGGCTCACTGAAGCTTTCTTT. The full variable domain, in which reference TRBV5-5 and TRBJ1-1 provide the parts outside the CDR3, is DAGVTQSPTHLIKTRGQQVTLRCSPISGHKSVSWYQQVLGQGPQFIFQYYEKEERGRGNFPDRFSARQFPNYSSELNVNALLLGDSALYLCASSSGNRLTEAFFGQGTRLTVV.

The rearrangement links TRBV30 to TRBJ1-1; TRBD1 might be the D (5 bases). Germline CDR1 and CDR2: GTSNPN and SVGIG (reference sequence). V lost 5 bases and J 5 bases, leaving 12 bases between the germline ends. This CDR3 has 12 residues. The CDR3 coding sequence is TGTGCCTGGGTCCTCGGGGGGACTGAAGCTTTCTTT. Amino acid sequence: CAWVLGGTEAFF.

The chain has TRBV4-2 and TRBJ2-5; tentatively, D is TRBD2 (6 bases). V lost 0 bases to trimming and J lost 5 bases, with 13 bases between them. Per germline, CDR1 LGHNA and CDR2 YNFKEQ. This CDR3 is built from 15 residues. The CDR3 here is CASSQEIGGSETQYF. Here the CDR3 DNA reads TGTGCCAGCAGCCAAGAGATCGGGGGTAGCGAGACCCAGTACTTC.

This clone was recorded only once. V and J are TRBV19 and TRBJ1-2, with 9 nucleotides matching TRBD1. Germline CDR1 and CDR2: LNHDA and SQIVND (reference sequence). This CDR3 has 12 amino acids. Losses at the gene ends were 5 bases for V and 7 bases for J; bases not matched to a gene: 2. This CDR3 is CASSLQGAGYTF. The CDR3 DNA is TGTGCCAGTAGTTTACAGGGGGCTGGCTACACCTTC.

This clone was picked up one time. This chain joins TRBV5-1 and TRBJ2-1, with TRBD2 matching over 8 bases. Trimming cost V 1 base and J 0 bases; bases outside gene matches: 0. This CDR3 has 15 amino acids. Germline V gives CDR1 SGHRS, CDR2 YFSETQ. The CDR3 region is CASSLRGGSYNEQFF. The CDR3 DNA is TGCGCCAGCAGCTTGCGGGGGGGCTCCTACAATGAGCAGTTCTTC. The full variable domain, with the rest looked up from reference TRBV5-1 and TRBJ2-1, is KAGVTQTPRYLIKTRGQQVTLSCSPISGHRSVSWYQQTPGQGLQFLFEYFSETQRNKGNFPGRFSGRQFSNSRSEMNVSTLELGDSALYLCASSLRGGSYNEQFFGPGTRLTVL.

The chain combines TRBV6-5 with TRBJ1-6; D unresolved. This CDR3 has 13 residues. Trimming pared 6 bases from V and 9 bases from J, leaving 12 bases between. Per germline, CDR1 MNHEY and CDR2 SVGAGI. The CDR3 sequence is CASRDNRGSPLHF. The CDR3 DNA reads as TGTGCCAGCAGAGATAATCGGGGTTCACCCCTCCACTTT.

This clone has just one count. V and J are TRBV12-3 or TRBV12-4 and TRBJ1-5; D is ambiguous. V was cut by 5 bases and J by 5 bases, with 10 bases left in between. This CDR3 has 13 amino acids. This CDR3 is CASSLRRDQPQHF. The CDR3 DNA reads TGTGCCAGCAGTCTCCGCCGGGATCAGCCCCAGCATTTT.

Details on this clone: The junction shows a germline mismatch at one end, possibly a read error. The genes are TRBV20-1 and TRBJ1-2, with a weak D call TRBD1 (5 bases). The CDR3 has 11 amino acids. CDR1 is DFQATT and CDR2 is SNEGSKA in the germline V gene (reference sequence). CDR3 DNA: TGCAGTGCTAGCTACCTTGAGGACACCTACTTC. It encodes CSASYLEDTYF.

The chain is built from TRBV4-1 and TRBJ1-2, with unresolved D. The length of the CDR3 is 15 residues. The V gene lost 3 bases and the J gene lost 2 bases, with 13 bases spanning the gap. The germline V gene has CDR1 MGHRA and CDR2 YSYEKL. In nucleotides, the CDR3 is TGCGCCAGCAGCCAGCCGGTTGGGCCGAACTATGGCTACACCTTC. This codes for CASSQPVGPNYGYTF.

This clone was seen only once. The CDR3 reads CASSLSGTGSYEQYF. The CDR3 nucleotides read TGCGCCAGCAGCCTAAGCGGGACAGGGAGTTACGAGCAGTACTTC. This sequence joins TRBV5-1 and TRBJ2-7; 9 bases agree with TRBD1. The CDR3 loop spans 15 amino acids. Germline V gene data show CDR1 as SGHRS and CDR2 as YFSETQ. The ends lost 4 bases at V and 4 bases at J; junction bases unmatched: 9.

The CDR3 DNA reads as TGTGCCAGCGCCCCGGGGACAGAGGGAGCCGAGCAGTACTTC. Its translation is CASAPGTEGAEQYF. This chain uses TRBV9 with TRBJ2-7; 7 bases are shared with TRBD1. The germline V gene has CDR1 SGDLS and CDR2 YYNGEE. Losses at the gene ends were 7 bases for V and 6 bases for J; bases not matched to a gene: 13. The CDR3 contains 14 residues.

The V call is TRBV3-1 (or the pseudogene TRBV3-2), the J call TRBJ1-1; D not certain. This CDR3 is built from 15 residues. V gave up 1 base and J gave up 4 bases, with 13 bases separating them. Germline CDR1 and CDR2: LGHDT and YNNKEL (reference sequence). CDR3 loop: CASSQAFKQSTEAFF. CDR3 in DNA: TGTGCCAGCAGCCAAGCCTTTAAACAGAGCACTGAAGCTTTCTTT.

This clone was counted once. The chain carries TRBV7-9 and TRBJ1-1; D is possibly TRBD1 (6 bases). Germline V lookup: CDR1 SEHNR, CDR2 FQNEAQ (reference sequence). V was cut by 6 bases and J by 3 bases, with 23 bases left in between. The CDR3 sequence is 17 residues long. In DNA, the CDR3 is TGTGCCAGCAGGGAAGGGCAGGGGCCGAACAAAGACACTGAAGCTTTCTTT. It encodes CASREGQGPNKDTEAFF. The full variable domain, rest sourced from reference TRBV7-9 and TRBJ1-1, is DTGVSQNPRHKITKRGQNVTFRCDPISEHNRLYWYRQTLGQGPEFLTYFQNEAQLEKSRLLSDRFSAERPKGSFSTLEIQRTEQGDSAMYLCASREGQGPNKDTEAFFGQGTRLTVV.

The rearrangement uses TRBV24-1 and TRBJ1-1, with TRBD1 as a possible D gene (5 bases). CDR3 length equals 15 residues. The germline CDR1 and CDR2 sequences are KGHDR and SFDVKD. V lost 4 bases to trimming and J lost 5 bases, with 16 bases between them. Here the CDR3 DNA reads TGTGCCACCAGTGAGTCAGGGATTGGAAGGACTGAAGCTTTCTTT. As protein: CATSESGIGRTEAFF.

The chain joins TRBV15 to TRBJ2-7; 7 bases line up with TRBD1. This CDR3 spans 15 amino acids. Trimming took 1 base from V and 5 from J; bases not matched to a gene: 8. Germline V gives CDR1 LNHNV, CDR2 YYDKDF (reference sequence). For the CDR3, the DNA is TGTGCCACCAGCAGAGTACAACAGGGGCGCCACGAGCAGTACTTC. This sequence encodes CATSRVQQGRHEQYF. Full variable domain (rest looked up from reference TRBV15 and TRBJ2-7): DAMVIQNPRYQVTQFGKPVTLSCSQTLNHNVMYWYQQKSSQAPKLLFHYYDKDFNNEADTPDNFQSRRPNTSFCFLDIRSPGLGDTAMYLCATSRVQQGRHEQYFGPGTRLTVT.